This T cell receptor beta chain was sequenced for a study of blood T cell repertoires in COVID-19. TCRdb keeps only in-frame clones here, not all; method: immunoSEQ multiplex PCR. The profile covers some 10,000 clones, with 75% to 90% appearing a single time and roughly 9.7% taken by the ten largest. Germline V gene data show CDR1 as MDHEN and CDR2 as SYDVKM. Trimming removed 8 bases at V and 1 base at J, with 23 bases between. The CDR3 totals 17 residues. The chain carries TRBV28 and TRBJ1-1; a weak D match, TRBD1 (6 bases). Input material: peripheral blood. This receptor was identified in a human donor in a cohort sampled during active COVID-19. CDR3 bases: TGTGCCAGCCAAGACCTTAGGGGGGGAGAACGGAACACTGAAGCTTTCTTT. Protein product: CASQDLRGGERNTEAFF.